A single sample is the source of the 17 T cell receptor beta chains below, sequenced in a study of cytomegalovirus exposure and HLA in healthy donors. Primers for the PCR totalled 60 Vbeta and 13 Jbeta. Assay used: immunoSEQ multiplex PCR; TCRdb lists only in-frame clones, some missing. The table lists under 200,000 clones, roughly 80% of them singletons. Sequences were obtained from PBMCs. All receptors come from a boy between 10 and 17 years old in good health and CMV-seronegative.

The chain couples TRBV2 to TRBJ2-3; 11 bases line up with TRBD2. The ends lost 7 bases at V and 1 base at J; junction bases unmatched: 10. This CDR3 has 17 amino acids. Germline values: CDR1 SNHLY, CDR2 FYNNEI. CDR3 in amino acids: CASTPGLAESGTDTQYF. In DNA form, the CDR3 reads TGTGCCAGCACCCCGGGACTAGCGGAGTCGGGCACAGATACGCAGTATTTT.

The chain uses TRBV4-1 and TRBJ1-5, with TRBD1 identical over 7 bases. The germline CDR1 and CDR2 sequences are MGHRA and YSYEKL. Trimming removed 0 bases from V and 6 bases from J; junction bases left unmatched: 8. There are 16 residues in the CDR3. This CDR3 reads CASSQDPGGWVQPQHF. Here the CDR3 DNA reads TGCGCCAGCAGCCAAGATCCAGGGGGGTGGGTTCAGCCCCAGCATTTT.

This chain connects TRBV7-9 to TRBJ1-1; 8 nucleotides agree with TRBD1. V shed 8 bases, J shed 1 base, and the junction held 3 bases outside the gene matches. The CDR3 sequence is 13 residues long. Germline V lookup: CDR1 SEHNR, CDR2 FQNEAQ (reference sequence). The CDR3 here is CASDRGPNTEAFF. CDR3 sequence (DNA): TGTGCCAGCGACAGGGGCCCGAACACTGAAGCTTTCTTT.

This chain connects TRBV7-2 to TRBJ2-1; D perhaps matches TRBD2 (6 bases). The CDR3 has 17 residues. CDR1 is SGHTA, CDR2 FQGNSA, per germline. The V end was cut by 3 bases, the J end by 3 bases, with 18 bases between. The CDR3 DNA sequence: TGTGCCAGCAGCTTGAATCTCCCTAGCGTAATCTACAATGAGCAGTTCTTC. Translating it yields CASSLNLPSVIYNEQFF.

This sequence joins TRBV6-5 and TRBJ1-1; perhaps TRBD1 as D (6 bases). Germline lookup yields CDR1 MNHEY and CDR2 SVGAGI. Trimming took 5 bases from V and 2 from J, leaving 12 bases between them. The CDR3 length is 14 residues. The CDR3 protein is CASSVDRQNTEAFF. Here the CDR3 DNA reads TGTGCCAGCAGTGTAGACAGGCAAAACACTGAAGCTTTCTTT.

The chain recombines TRBV5-1 with TRBJ2-1; D perhaps matches TRBD1 (5 bases). V was shortened by 0 bases and J by 10 bases, with 11 bases between the two germline ends. Germline V lookup: CDR1 SGHRS, CDR2 YFSETQ. This CDR3 is 13 amino acids long. CDR3 nucleotide sequence: TGCGCCAGCAGCTTGGGGGGCCCCAGCGAGCAGTTCTTC. This encodes CASSLGGPSEQFF.

This clone was seen a handful of times. The V and J genes are TRBV6-1 and TRBJ1-6; D gene uncertain. Deletions cut 6 bases from V and 6 bases from J, with 6 bases between. Germline V CDR1 and CDR2: MNHNS, SASEGT. This CDR3 region has 12 residues. The CDR3 bases are TGTGCCAGCAGCCCCCTTAATTCACCCCTCCACTTT. This gives the protein CASSPLNSPLHF.

The rearrangement joins TRBV5-6 to TRBJ1-6, with D maybe TRBD1 (6 bases). V shed 4 bases and J shed 2 bases, with 7 bases lying between them. This CDR3 is 14 amino acids long. The germline V gene encodes CDR1 SGHDT and CDR2 YYEEEE. The CDR3, as DNA: TGTGCCAGCAGCAGGGGGACCTATAATTCACCCCTCCACTTT. As protein: CASSRGTYNSPLHF.

This clone came up a few times. The chain couples TRBV5-1 to TRBJ1-1; D gene unclear. Trimming shortened V by 0 bases and J by 3 bases, and 6 bases separated the two germline ends. CDR3 length: 13 residues. The germline gives CDR1 SGHRS, CDR2 YFSETQ. The CDR3 DNA reads as TGCGCCAGCAGCTTGGAGTCGGACACTGAAGCTTTCTTT. Its translation is CASSLESDTEAFF.

A few counts support this clone. CDR3 in DNA: TGTGCCAGCAGCGCGGGTCAGTTCAATGAGCAGTTCTTC. Translation: CASSAGQFNEQFF. The chain has TRBV7-6 and TRBJ2-1; TRBD2 might be the D (5 bases). Germline assignment: CDR1 SGHVS and CDR2 FNYEAQ. The CDR3 runs 13 residues. Deletions cut 5 bases from V and 6 bases from J, with 11 bases between.

The chain has TRBV15 and TRBJ2-7, with 8 bases matching TRBD1. V lost 1 base and J lost 3; bases outside the gene matches: 2. CDR3 size: 14 residues. Germline V lookup: CDR1 LNHNV, CDR2 YYDKDF (reference sequence). CDR3 sequence reads: CATSRGGQGYEQYF. Here the CDR3 DNA reads TGTGCCACCAGCAGAGGAGGACAGGGCTACGAGCAGTACTTC.

The V gene is TRBV9, the J gene TRBJ2-7; 8 bases map to TRBD2. CDR3 length: 16 amino acids. CDR1 is SGDLS, CDR2 YYNGEE, per germline. With V trimmed by 0 bases and J by 7 bases, 12 bases remained unmatched. The DNA of the CDR3 is TGTGCCAGCAGCGTAGGAGGCGGGGGGCTGTTGAGGGAGCAGTACTTC. It yields the protein CASSVGGGGLLREQYF.

The chain recombines TRBV19 with TRBJ2-2; 10 bases line up with TRBD2. This CDR3 region has 18 residues. Trimming at V came to 5 bases and at J to 5 bases, leaving 14 bases not matched to a gene. Germline V gene lookup returns CDR1 LNHDA and CDR2 SQIVND (reference sequence). The CDR3 DNA sequence: TGTGCCAGTAGTCCGACTGTTCTTAGCGGGGGGTCTACCGGGGAGCTGTTTTTT. It encodes CASSPTVLSGGSTGELFF.

The CDR3 DNA follows: TGTGCCAGCAGTCCTCGTGTAGGTGGTCAGGGAAGCTCCTACAATGAGCAGTTCTTC. This gives the protein CASSPRVGGQGSSYNEQFF. V is TRBV2 and J is TRBJ2-1; TRBD1 might be the D (5 bases). The CDR3 consists of 19 residues. Looked up from germline, CDR1 is SNHLY and CDR2 is FYNNEI. The V gene lost 5 bases and the J gene lost 0 bases, with 23 bases spanning the gap.

V gene TRBV27 combines with J gene TRBJ1-5; 7 bases map to TRBD1. V lost 6 bases, J lost 10 bases, and 12 bases stayed unmatched. The length of the CDR3 is 14 residues. CDR1 MNHEY and CDR2 SMNVEV come from the germline V gene (reference sequence). CDR3 sequence reads: CASSWTGMGDPQHF. CDR3 nucleotide sequence: TGTGCCAGCAGCTGGACAGGTATGGGGGACCCCCAGCATTTT.

The CDR3 protein is CASSRRQQIPSGYTF. The CDR3 region has the DNA TGTGCCAGCAGCAGAAGACAGCAGATCCCTTCTGGCTACACCTTC. The rearrangement links TRBV5-4 to TRBJ1-2; weak D call: TRBD1 (5 bases). CDR1 and CDR2 (germline): SGHNT, YYREEE (reference sequence). The CDR3 loop spans 15 amino acids. V lost 4 bases and J lost 7, with 20 bases in between.

About this clone itself: Within the sample, other DNA sequences also encode this same CDR3. This chain joins TRBV5-1 and TRBJ2-7, with 9 bases matching TRBD1. Germline V gene data show CDR1 as SGHRS and CDR2 as YFSETQ. The ends lost 4 bases at V and 1 base at J; junction bases unmatched: 3. The CDR3 is 14 amino acids. The CDR3 DNA reads TGCGCCAGCAGCGTGGACAGGGGATCCTACGAGCAGTACTTC. As protein: CASSVDRGSYEQYF.